This T cell receptor (beta chain) derives from a study of cytomegalovirus exposure and HLA in healthy donors. This clone was observed a single time. The CDR3 runs to 16 residues. Germline V lookup: CDR1 SGHVS, CDR2 FQNEAQ. V shed 5 bases and J 4 bases; nucleotides not matched to a gene: 10. Amplification used 60 Vbeta primers and 13 Jbeta primers. Clones were read by immunoSEQ multiplex PCR, and TCRdb kept only the in-frame ones, dropping some. This sample has approximately 100,000 clones, with under 80% found just once. The chain recombines TRBV7-8 with TRBJ1-5, with 8 bases identical to TRBD1. What was sequenced was PBMCs. The TCR sequence derives from a man in his forties in good health and CMV-seronegative. CDR3 bases: TGTGCCAGCAGCCAAGCCTGGACAGGGCGAAATCAGCCCCAGCATTTT. Protein sequence: CASSQAWTGRNQPQHF.